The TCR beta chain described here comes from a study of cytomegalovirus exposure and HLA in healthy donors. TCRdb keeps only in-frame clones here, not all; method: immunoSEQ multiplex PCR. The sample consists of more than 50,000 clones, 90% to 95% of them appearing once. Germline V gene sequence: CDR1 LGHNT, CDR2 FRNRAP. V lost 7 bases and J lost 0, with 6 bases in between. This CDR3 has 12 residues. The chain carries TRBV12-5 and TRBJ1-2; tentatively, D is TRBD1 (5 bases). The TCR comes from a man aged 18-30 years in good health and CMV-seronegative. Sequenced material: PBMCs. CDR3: CASEGANYGYTF. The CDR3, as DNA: TGTGCTAGTGAAGGGGCTAACTATGGCTACACCTTC. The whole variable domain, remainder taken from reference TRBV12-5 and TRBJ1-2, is DARVTQTPRHKVTEMGQEVTMRCQPILGHNTVFWYRQTMMQGLELLAYFRNRAPLDDSGMPKDRFSAEMPDATLATLKIQPSEPRDSAVYFCASEGANYGYTFGSGTRLTVV.